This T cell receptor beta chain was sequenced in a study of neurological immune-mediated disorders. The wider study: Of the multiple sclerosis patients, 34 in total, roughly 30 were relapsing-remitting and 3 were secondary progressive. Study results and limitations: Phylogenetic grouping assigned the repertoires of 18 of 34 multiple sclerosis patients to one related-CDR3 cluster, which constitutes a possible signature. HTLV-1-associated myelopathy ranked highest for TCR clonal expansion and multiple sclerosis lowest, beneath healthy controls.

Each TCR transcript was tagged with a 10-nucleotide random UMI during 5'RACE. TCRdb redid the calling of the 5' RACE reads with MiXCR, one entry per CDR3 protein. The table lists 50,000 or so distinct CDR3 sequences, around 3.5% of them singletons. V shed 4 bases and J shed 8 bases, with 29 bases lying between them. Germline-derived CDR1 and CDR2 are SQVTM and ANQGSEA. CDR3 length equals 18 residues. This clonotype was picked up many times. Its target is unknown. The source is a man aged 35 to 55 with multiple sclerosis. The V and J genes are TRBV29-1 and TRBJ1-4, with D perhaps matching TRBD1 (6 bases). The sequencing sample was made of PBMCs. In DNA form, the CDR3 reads TGCAGCGTTGGTGTCCGGGGACCACAGGGCGGGATAATGGAAAAACTGTTTTTT. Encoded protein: CSVGVRGPQGGIMEKLFF. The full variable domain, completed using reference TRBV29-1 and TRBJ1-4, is SAVISQKPSRDICQRGTSLTIQCQVDSQVTMMFWYRQQPGQSLTLIATANQGSEATYESGFVIDKFPISRPNLTFSTLTVSNMSPEDSSIYLCSVGVRGPQGGIMEKLFFGSGTQLSVL.